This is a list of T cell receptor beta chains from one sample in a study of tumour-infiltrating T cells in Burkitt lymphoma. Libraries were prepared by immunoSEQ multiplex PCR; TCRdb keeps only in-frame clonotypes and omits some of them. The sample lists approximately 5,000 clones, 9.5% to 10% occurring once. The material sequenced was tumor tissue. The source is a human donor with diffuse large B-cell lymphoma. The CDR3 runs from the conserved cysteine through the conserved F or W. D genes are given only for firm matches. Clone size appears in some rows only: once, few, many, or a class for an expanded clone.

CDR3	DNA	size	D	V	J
CASSFNLGDTEAFF	TGCGCCAGCAGCTTTAACCTCGGGGACACTGAAGCTTTCTTT	NA	NA	TRBV5-1	TRBJ1-1
CASSPRGRNEQYF	TGTGCCAGCAGCCCGCGGGGGCGGAACGAGCAGTACTTC	few	NA	TRBV13	TRBJ2-7
CASSVEDRGTEAFF	TGTGCCAGCAGTGTGGAGGACAGGGGGACTGAAGCTTTCTTT	few	TRBD1	TRBV6-1	TRBJ1-1
CASSISAGGTEAFF	TGTGCCAGCAGTATATCAGCAGGGGGCACTGAAGCTTTCTTT	few	TRBD1	TRBV6-6	TRBJ1-1
CASRQATNTEAFF	TGTGCCAGCAGACAGGCCACGAACACTGAAGCTTTCTTT	NA	NA	TRBV27	TRBJ1-1
CAISESTYGYTF	TGTGCCATCAGTGAGTCGACATATGGCTACACCTTC	NA	NA	TRBV10-3	TRBJ1-2
CASSNRGAGSTEAFF	TGTGCCAGTAGTAATCGGGGAGCGGGTAGCACTGAAGCTTTCTTT	NA	NA	TRBV19	TRBJ1-1
CASSQERGWVAGGHTQYF	TGCGCCAGCAGCCAAGAAAGGGGGTGGGTAGCGGGGGGGCATACGCAGTATTTT	NA	TRBD2	TRBV4-1	TRBJ2-3
CASSARQGAHSGANVLTF	TGTGCCAGCAGCGCAAGACAGGGGGCCCACTCTGGGGCCAACGTCCTGACTTTC	few	TRBD1	TRBV9	TRBJ2-6
CASSLERTGLNYGYTF	TGTGCCAGCAGCTTAGAAAGGACAGGGCTTAACTATGGCTACACCTTC	NA	TRBD1	TRBV7-8	TRBJ1-2
CASSSTGGYTEAFF	TGTGCCAGCAGTTCCACCGGGGGGTACACTGAAGCTTTCTTT	NA	NA	TRBV6-6	TRBJ1-1
CASSIAYGTESVF	TGTGCCAGTAGTATCGCGTACGGGACAGAGTCGGTCTTC	few	TRBD1	TRBV19	TRBJ2-1
CASSVGTGGHTEAFF	TGTGCCAGCAGCGTGGGGACAGGGGGACACACTGAAGCTTTCTTT	few	TRBD1	TRBV9	TRBJ1-1
CASSLTPQVTDTQYF	TGTGCCAGCAGCCTTACCCCGCAGGTGACAGATACGCAGTATTTT	few	NA	TRBV7-2	TRBJ2-3
CASSLAGTVETQYF	TGCGCCAGCAGCTTGGCCGGGACAGTCGAGACCCAGTACTTC	few	TRBD1	TRBV5-1	TRBJ2-5
CASSGTENTEAFF	TGTGCCAGCTCCGGGACAGAGAACACTGAAGCTTTCTTT	NA	TRBD1	TRBV18	TRBJ1-1
CASGWWTEQYF	TGTGCCAGCGGTTGGTGGACCGAGCAGTACTTC	NA	NA	TRBV27	TRBJ2-7
CASSPWQGQETQYF	TGTGCCAGCTCACCATGGCAGGGCCAAGAGACCCAGTACTTC	few	NA	TRBV18	TRBJ2-5
CASSLQGYSGANVLTF	TGTGCCAGCAGCTTACAAGGTTACTCTGGGGCCAACGTCCTGACTTTC	NA	NA	TRBV5-5	TRBJ2-6
CASIRGIGPGDEQFF	TGTGCCAGTATCAGGGGGATTGGGCCGGGGGATGAGCAGTTCTTC	NA	NA	TRBV19	TRBJ2-1
CASSLVKTGELFF	TGTGCCAGCAGTTTAGTTAAGACCGGGGAGCTGTTTTTT	NA	NA	TRBV27	TRBJ2-2
CASRYLAGTYGYTF	TGTGCCAGCAGATACCTGGCAGGGACCTATGGCTACACCTTC	few	NA	TRBV6-5	TRBJ1-2
CASTLGDRASTEAFF	TGTGCCAGCACCCTAGGTGACAGGGCAAGCACTGAAGCTTTCTTT	few	TRBD1	TRBV7-9	TRBJ1-1
CASMVGRQGSYEQYF	TGTGCCAGCATGGTAGGGCGACAGGGAAGCTACGAGCAGTACTTC	few	TRBD1	TRBV27	TRBJ2-7
CASSLWGRGGGYEQYF	TGTGCCAGCAGCCTGTGGGGACGAGGGGGCGGCTACGAGCAGTACTTC	few	TRBD1	TRBV27	TRBJ2-7
CASSLRGGNGYTF	TGTGCCAGCAGCTTAAGAGGGGGCAATGGCTACACCTTC	NA	TRBD1	TRBV7-8	TRBJ1-2
CASSLGLAGGRGREQFF	TGTGCCAGCAGCCTAGGACTAGCGGGGGGTCGGGGACGTGAGCAGTTCTTC	few	TRBD2	TRBV7-2	TRBJ2-1
CASSVGQGNSPLHF	TGTGCCAGCAGCGTCGGACAGGGAAATTCACCCCTCCACTTT	NA	TRBD1	TRBV7-2	TRBJ1-6
CASTETDSSGNTIYF	TGTGCCAGTACTGAGACAGATAGCTCTGGAAACACCATATATTTT	NA	NA	TRBV19	TRBJ1-3
CASSLQGATGELFF	TGTGCCAGCAGTTTACAGGGTGCGACCGGGGAGCTGTTTTTT	few	NA	TRBV6-1	TRBJ2-2